These 32 T cell receptor beta chains were sequenced from one sample in a study of human T cells and chemical hapten exposure. Time point in this sample: patch test 1, 2 weeks after DPC sensitization. Noted treatment: therapeutic diphenylcyclopropenone sensitization with weekly scalp DPC. TCRdb analysed the RACE reads with MiXCR anew, one entry per CDR3 protein. The table has 350,000 or so distinct CDR3 sequences, around 6.9% seen once. Sequenced material: whole blood, taken in connection with sensitization to the hapten diphenylcyclopropenone (DPC). These TCRs come from a young woman with alopecia areata. Some clones in this sample may be carry-over from other donors' samples.

Many counts were recorded for this clonotype. The rearrangement uses TRBV7-9 and TRBJ2-7; possibly TRBD2 for D (5 bases). The germline V gene has CDR1 SEHNR and CDR2 FQNEAQ (reference sequence). The V gene lost 7 bases and the J gene lost 1 base, with 14 bases spanning the gap. CDR3 length: 14 amino acids. The CDR3 bases are TGTGCCAGCATCAGTAGCCGAGGGTCCTACGAGCAGTACTTC. It encodes CASISSRGSYEQYF.

This clonotype was observed at least ten times. The V gene is TRBV28, the J gene TRBJ1-2, with D maybe TRBD1 (5 bases). CDR3 size: 15 residues. CDR1 and CDR2 (germline): MDHEN, SYDVKM. V lost 2 bases to trimming and J lost 5 bases, with 15 bases between them. CDR3 DNA sequence: TGTGCCAGCAGTTTAATTGCTTCGGGGGGTTATGGCTACACCTTC. This gives the protein CASSLIASGGYGYTF.

The rearrangement joins TRBV12-3 or TRBV12-4 to TRBJ2-2, with 10 bases identical to TRBD2. The CDR3 is 15 amino acids. Trimming took 6 bases from V and 6 from J; bases not matched to a gene: 7. This CDR3 reads CASRLLAGLAGELFF. CDR3 coding DNA: TGTGCCAGCAGACTACTAGCGGGGTTGGCCGGGGAGCTGTTTTTT.

A few counts support this clonotype. A junction end diverges from the germline sequence, so it may reflect a read error. The chain is built from TRBV6-1 and TRBJ1-5, with D unclear. Germline CDR1 reads MNHNS; CDR2 reads SASEGT. The CDR3 sequence is 14 residues long. The CDR3 nucleotides are TGTGCCAGCAGGGAAGGGTATAGCAATCAGCCCCAGCATTTT. It yields the protein CASREGYSNQPQHF.

Ten or more counts support this clonotype. This sequence joins TRBV27 and TRBJ2-4, with 10 bases lining up with TRBD2. CDR1 and CDR2 (germline): MNHEY, SMNVEV (reference sequence). The CDR3 spans 14 residues. The V gene end was trimmed by 4 bases and the J gene end by 12 bases; junction bases not matched to a gene: 9. The CDR3 is CASSWVAGGTPQYF. The CDR3 DNA follows: TGTGCCAGCAGTTGGGTAGCGGGGGGCACCCCTCAGTACTTC.

Ten or more counts support this clonotype. The rearrangement links TRBV6-2 or TRBV6-3 to TRBJ2-5; D unclear. This CDR3 contains 15 residues. CDR1 is MNHEY, CDR2 SVGEGT, per germline. Between the trimmed V and J ends, which lost 6 bases and 2 bases, there was a span of 16 bases. The CDR3 is CASSAFEARQETQYF. Here the CDR3 DNA reads TGTGCCAGCAGCGCCTTTGAGGCCAGGCAAGAGACCCAGTACTTC.

This clonotype was counted between two and nine times. This chain uses TRBV10-3 with TRBJ2-7; TRBD1 matches 9 bases. The CDR3 contains 14 residues. V lost 6 bases and J lost 5; bases outside the gene matches: 8. The V gene's germline CDR1 is ENHRY and CDR2 SYGVKD. The CDR3 protein is CAIRDDRGGHEQYF. The DNA for the CDR3 is TGTGCCATCAGGGACGACAGGGGGGGCCACGAGCAGTACTTC.

V is TRBV28 and J is TRBJ1-4; a weak D match, TRBD1 (5 bases). The V end lost 5 bases, the J end lost 6 bases, and 16 bases lay between the germline ends. The CDR3 has 15 amino acids. Per germline, CDR1 MDHEN and CDR2 SYDVKM. In DNA, the CDR3 is TGTGCCAGCAGTGGACGGGACTGGGAGGATGAAAAACTGTTTTTT. This translates into CASSGRDWEDEKLFF.

The table lists this clonotype with a few counts. The chain uses TRBV11-3 and TRBJ2-1, with 8 bases aligning to TRBD2. The CDR3 sequence is 14 residues long. Germline assignment: CDR1 SGHNT and CDR2 YENEEA. With V trimmed by 0 bases and J by 10 bases, 5 bases remained unmatched. The CDR3 here is CASSLDRPSGEQFF. Written as DNA, the CDR3 is TGTGCCAGCAGCTTAGATCGGCCTAGCGGGGAGCAGTTCTTC.

The chain employs TRBV7-9 and TRBJ1-1; no clear D gene. The CDR3 runs to 14 residues. In germline, CDR1 is SEHNR, CDR2 FQNEAQ (reference sequence). V dropped 4 bases and J dropped 11 bases, with 20 bases sitting between them. The CDR3 sequence is CASSSDGRFDWAFF. The CDR3 nucleotides are TGTGCCAGCAGCTCGGACGGGCGATTTGATTGGGCTTTCTTT. The full variable domain, completed using reference TRBV7-9 and TRBJ1-1, is DTGVSQNPRHKITKRGQNVTFRCDPISEHNRLYWYRQTLGQGPEFLTYFQNEAQLEKSRLLSDRFSAERPKGSFSTLEIQRTEQGDSAMYLCASSSDGRFDWAFFGQGTRLTVV.

At least ten counts were recorded for this clonotype. The chain employs TRBV19 and TRBJ2-5; tentative D call: TRBD2 (5 bases). This CDR3 contains 11 residues. CDR1 LNHDA and CDR2 SQIVND come from the germline V gene (reference sequence). Trimming stripped 9 bases from V and 2 bases from J, with 7 bases between. The CDR3 sequence is CASGKQETQYF. CDR3 DNA sequence: TGTGCCAGCGGGAAGCAAGAGACCCAGTACTTC.

There are a few counts of this clonotype. This chain connects TRBV6-5 to TRBJ2-5; 8 nucleotides line up with TRBD2. CDR3 length: 13 residues. Germline trimming cut 7 bases from V and 4 bases from J; bases unmatched to any gene: 5. Germline-derived CDR1 and CDR2 are MNHEY and SVGAGI. CDR3 region: CASKSSGSETQYF. CDR3 DNA: TGTGCCAGCAAGTCTAGCGGGTCAGAGACCCAGTACTTC.

At least ten counts were recorded for this clonotype. The chain employs TRBV2 and TRBJ1-1; D is unresolved. The CDR3 has 12 residues. CDR1 and CDR2 (germline): SNHLY, FYNNEI. V shed 6 bases and J shed 6 bases, with 11 bases lying between them. This chain's CDR3 is CASSLRYSEAFF. In DNA, the CDR3 is TGTGCCAGCAGCTTAAGGTATTCTGAAGCTTTCTTT.

The genes are TRBV6-1 and TRBJ1-3, with a tentative D call TRBD1 (5 bases). The CDR3 is 19 residues long. Between the trimmed V and J ends, which lost 5 bases and 2 bases, there was a span of 25 bases. CDR1 and CDR2 from the germline V gene are MNHNS and SASEGT. CDR3 residues: CASSPERAGDGQAGNTIYF. The DNA of the CDR3 is TGTGCCAGCAGTCCGGAGAGGGCCGGGGACGGACAAGCTGGAAACACCATATATTTT.

This clonotype has at least ten counts. The rearrangement joins TRBV7-9 to TRBJ2-1, with D perhaps TRBD1 (5 bases). Germline assignment: CDR1 SEHNR and CDR2 FQNEAQ (reference sequence). V was shortened by 5 bases and J by 4 bases, with 12 bases between the two germline ends. This CDR3 has 14 amino acids. CDR3 in DNA: TGTGCCAGCAGCCCCCGGCAGGGTTACAATGAGCAGTTCTTC. Translated, it gives CASSPRQGYNEQFF.

This clonotype has a count of ten or more. The V call is TRBV29-1, the J call TRBJ2-7; TRBD1 matches at 7 bases. The length of the CDR3 is 13 residues. CDR1 and CDR2 from the germline V gene are SQVTM and ANQGSEA. V shed 5 bases, J shed 7 bases, and the junction held 11 bases outside the gene matches. The CDR3 region is CSVRQGRVREQYF. In DNA form, the CDR3 reads TGCAGCGTTCGACAGGGTAGGGTGAGGGAGCAGTACTTC.

This clonotype was seen a few times. Here the CDR3 reads CASSLTTGRGAFF. The CDR3 DNA sequence: TGTGCCAGCAGTTTAACGACAGGGAGGGGAGCTTTCTTT. The rearrangement uses TRBV12-3 or TRBV12-4 and TRBJ1-1, with 7 bases matching TRBD1. The junction had 7 bases not matched to a gene; V was cut back by 2 bases and J by 10 bases. There are 13 residues in the CDR3.

This clonotype was recorded a few times. This rearrangement joins TRBV18 to TRBJ1-2, with 7 bases matching TRBD1. The germline V gene encodes CDR1 KGHSH and CDR2 LQKENI. This CDR3 comprises 15 residues. J lost 4 bases, V lost 8 bases, and 13 bases had no gene match. The CDR3 DNA reads TGTGCCAGCACCCCCCAGGACAGGATTGGCTATGGCTACACCTTC. Protein product: CASTPQDRIGYGYTF.

This clonotype was counted many times. The rearrangement uses TRBV4-1 and TRBJ1-1; tentatively, D is TRBD1 (6 bases). Trimming stripped 6 bases from V and 5 bases from J, with 10 bases between. CDR3 length equals 12 residues. Looked up from germline, CDR1 is MGHRA and CDR2 is YSYEKL. The CDR3 nucleotides read TGCGCCAGCAGGAACAGGGTTACTGAAGCTTTCTTT. Translating gives CASRNRVTEAFF.

This clonotype was observed many times. The gene calls are TRBV3-1 and TRBJ2-5; D is unresolved. In germline, CDR1 is LGHDT, CDR2 YNNKEL (reference sequence). CDR3 size: 10 residues. Trimming took off 8 bases at V and 5 bases at J, with 6 bases between the two ends. The CDR3 nucleotides read TGTGCCAGCGGCCCGGAGACCCAGTACTTC. It translates to CASGPETQYF.

At least ten counts were recorded for this clonotype. The chain joins TRBV7-2 to TRBJ2-1, with TRBD2 matching 7 bases. Germline-derived CDR1 and CDR2 are SGHTA and FQGNSA. The V and J ends lost 2 bases and 10 bases, in that order; junction bases with no gene match: 11. The CDR3 runs to 15 residues. CDR3: CASSLRGGGQREQFF. The CDR3 DNA reads TGTGCCAGCAGCTTACGGGGCGGGGGTCAAAGGGAGCAGTTCTTC.

This clonotype was counted many times. The rearrangement joins TRBV6-6 to TRBJ2-6; D possibly corresponds to TRBD1 (6 bases). CDR1 and CDR2 from the germline V gene are MNHNY and SVGAGI (reference sequence). The CDR3 consists of 16 residues. V was pared by 5 bases and J by 0 bases, with 11 bases between. The CDR3: CASSPGQISGANVLTF. As DNA, the CDR3 is TGTGCCAGCAGTCCGGGACAAATCTCTGGGGCCAACGTCCTGACTTTC.

V is TRBV13 and J is TRBJ2-7; 12 positions agree with TRBD1. The CDR3 is 15 residues long. V was clipped by 5 bases and J by 2 bases; unmatched bases: 4. CDR1 is PRHDT and CDR2 is FYEKMQ in the germline V gene (reference sequence). This CDR3 reads CASSRRDRGPYEQYF. In nucleotides, the CDR3 is TGTGCCAGCAGCCGGCGGGACAGGGGGCCCTACGAGCAGTACTTC.

This chain links TRBV5-1 with TRBJ1-6; 7 bases are a match to TRBD1. Looked up from germline, CDR1 is SGHRS and CDR2 is YFSETQ. This CDR3 region has 15 residues. The V gene end was trimmed by 5 bases and the J gene end by 2 bases; junction bases not matched to a gene: 4. CDR3 nucleotide sequence: TGCGCCAGCAGTAACGGGACAGCCTATAATTCACCCCTCCACTTT. It encodes CASSNGTAYNSPLHF.

This clonotype was seen only a few times. The V call is TRBV20-1, the J call TRBJ1-1, with a tentative D call TRBD1 (5 bases). This CDR3 comprises 11 residues. The germline CDR1 and CDR2 sequences are DFQATT and SNEGSKA (reference sequence). The CDR3 DNA follows: TGCAGGCAGGGCGGGGAAACTGAAGCTTTCTTT. This encodes CRQGGETEAFF.

This clonotype was detected only a few times. The J gene is TRBJ1-1, the V gene TRBV4-3; 10 bases match TRBD1. This CDR3 is built from 14 residues. CDR1 LGHNA and CDR2 YSLEER come from the germline V gene. With V trimmed by 3 bases and J by 4 bases, 2 bases remained unmatched. The CDR3: CASSQGDRGTEAFF. As DNA, the CDR3 is TGCGCCAGCAGCCAGGGGGACAGGGGCACTGAAGCTTTCTTT.

The chain carries TRBV11-3 and TRBJ2-3; D remains unclear. CDR1 and CDR2 (germline): SGHNT, YENEEA. This CDR3 spans 15 amino acids. V dropped 4 bases and J dropped 7 bases, with 18 bases sitting between them. The CDR3 region has the DNA TGTGCCAGCAGCTCCTTCGAGGACCCCCCGTATACGCAGTATTTT. Protein product: CASSSFEDPPYTQYF.

This clonotype has a handful of counts. The chain carries TRBV6-5 and TRBJ2-5; D might be TRBD1 or TRBD2, each matching 5 bases. Trimming cost V 2 bases and J 2 bases, with 9 bases left between them. There are 14 residues in the CDR3. The germline V gene has CDR1 MNHEY and CDR2 SVGAGI. CDR3 nucleotides: TGTGCCAGCAGTTACGGATGGGGGCAAGAGACCCAGTACTTC. Protein: CASSYGWGQETQYF.

This clonotype appeared many times. This rearrangement joins TRBV4-2 to TRBJ2-6; D may be TRBD1 or TRBD2 (5 bases each). The CDR3 has 18 amino acids. The V and J ends lost 0 bases and 12 bases respectively, with 24 bases between them. In germline, CDR1 is LGHNA, CDR2 YNFKEQ. The CDR3 here is CASSQEEADWGPHSVLTF. CDR3 coding DNA: TGTGCCAGCAGCCAAGAAGAGGCAGATTGGGGACCCCACAGCGTCCTGACTTTC.

This clonotype has more than one count but fewer than ten. The J gene is TRBJ2-5, the V gene TRBV5-5; possibly TRBD1 or TRBD2 for D (5 bases each). CDR1 and CDR2 from the germline V gene are SGHKS and YYEKEE (reference sequence). The length of the CDR3 is 14 residues. Trimming pared 1 base from V and 2 bases from J, leaving 9 bases between. CDR3 sequence reads: CASSLLRGQETQYF. The CDR3 nucleotides read TGTGCCAGCAGCTTGTTGAGGGGTCAAGAGACCCAGTACTTC. The whole variable domain, filled in from reference TRBV5-5 and TRBJ2-5, reads DAGVTQSPTHLIKTRGQQVTLRCSPISGHKSVSWYQQVLGQGPQFIFQYYEKEERGRGNFPDRFSARQFPNYSSELNVNALLLGDSALYLCASSLLRGQETQYFGPGTRLLVL.

Note on this clonotype: At one end the junction does not follow the germline gene, possibly because of a read error. The chain is built from TRBV20-1 and TRBJ2-7; 14 nucleotides match TRBD2. The V gene's germline CDR1 is DFQATT and CDR2 SNEGSKA (reference sequence). CDR3 size: 16 residues. CDR3 coding DNA: TGCAGTGCTGGAGACGGGACTAGCGGGGGAACCTACGAGCAGTACTTC. The encoded protein is CSAGDGTSGGTYEQYF.

In its sample, this clonotype was seen a few times. The chain recombines TRBV6-5 with TRBJ1-6; perhaps TRBD1 as D (6 bases). The CDR3 runs to 15 residues. The germline V and J ends were trimmed by 6 bases and 7 bases, with 16 bases remaining between them. CDR1 MNHEY and CDR2 SVGAGI come from the germline V gene. Here the CDR3 reads CASRPNTGRNSPLHF. The DNA for the CDR3 is TGTGCCAGCAGACCGAACACAGGGCGAAATTCACCCCTCCACTTT.